The clone carrying this T cell receptor (beta chain) was seen only once. Clones were sequenced by immunoSEQ multiplex PCR, and TCRdb holds only the in-frame ones, with some missing. The data hold fewer than 200,000 clones, with about four fifths observed a single time. After removal of 2 bases from V and 7 bases from J, the junction contained 12 bases not matched to a gene. The CDR3 contains 16 residues. CDR1 is SGHRS and CDR2 is YFSETQ in the germline V gene. The source of the sample is a study of blood T cell repertoires in COVID-19. Study-wide background: From the United States, Italy and Spain came samples of acute and convalescent COVID-19.

The source of this sequence is a man aged 70-80 years with active or convalescent COVID-19. The chain links TRBV5-1 to TRBJ1-2, with 9 positions matching TRBD1. Material: peripheral blood. The CDR3 is CASSLQPGTGFFGYTF. CDR3 nucleotides: TGCGCCAGCAGCTTACAACCCGGGACAGGGTTTTTTGGCTACACCTTC.